This T cell receptor beta chain was observed in a study of blood T cell repertoires in COVID-19. The wider study: There were acute and convalescent COVID-19 samples, and they came from the United States, Italy and Spain. The analysed material was cDNA or gDNA that came from T cells, B-cell-depleted T cells, or PBMCs.

The CDR3 has 15 amino acids. Germline V gives CDR1 SQVTM, CDR2 ANQGSEA. The V gene end was trimmed by 2 bases and the J gene end by 9 bases; junction bases not matched to a gene: 9. Per the study methods: Reference gene primer amplification yielded estimated nucleated cell counts. Here immunoSEQ multiplex PCR was the method, and the copy in TCRdb shows in-frame clones only, minus some. The DNA gave D and trimming, while V, J and clone size come from that table. The sample lists 80,000 or so clones, around 81% seen once, with over 35% in the top ten. What was sequenced was peripheral blood. The TCR comes from a man older than 75 with acute or convalescent COVID-19. The V gene is TRBV29-1, the J gene TRBJ2-7; 14 nucleotides agree with TRBD2. The CDR3 here is CSVEPGTSGGRGQYF. CDR3 DNA sequence: TGCAGCGTTGAACCCGGGACTAGCGGGGGACGCGGGCAGTACTTC.